Sequencing of this T cell receptor beta chain was carried out in a study of post-analysis software for immune sequencing data. Study information: In terms of disease course, relapsing-remitting, secondary progressive and progressive-relapsing multiple sclerosis were included. Findings of the study overall: Elevated frequency relative to controls characterized roughly 5 TRBV segments in patients, TRBV5-6, TRBV5-1 and TRBV20-1 among them. F measure grouped same-batch samples tightly together. Those with multiple sclerosis, the patient group, showed significantly lower normalized Chao1 diversity than controls.

cDNA libraries for TCR beta contained unique molecular identifiers. T cells numbering roughly 1 to 10 million yielded a few hundred thousand cDNA molecules. TCRdb called the PCR reads again in MiXCR, with one record for every CDR3 protein. The table has about 400,000 distinct CDR3 sequences, 30% to 45% seen once; the top ten hold around 15%. A remark on this clonotype: As yet, its antigen is unknown.

From germline, CDR1 is DFQATT and CDR2 SNEGSKA (reference sequence). The J segment lost 5 bases and the V segment lost 1 base, leaving 12 bases of the junction unmatched. The CDR3 covers 16 residues. The TCR originated in a girl aged 5 to 17 with multiple sclerosis. What was sequenced was blood. The chain recombines TRBV20-1 with TRBJ2-5; 8 bases agree with TRBD2. The CDR3 DNA is TGCAGTGCTAGAGGGAGTAGCGGGGAGGCTGGTGAGACCCAGTACTTC. Translated, it gives CSARGSSGEAGETQYF.